Listed below are T cell receptor beta chains from one sample, sequenced in a study of shared clonotypes between healthy human individuals. The protocol was immunoSEQ multiplex PCR, while the TCRdb copy is restricted to in-frame clones and leaves out a portion. This table has roughly 570,000 clones, 95% to 98% appearing once. The sequencing sample was made of naive CD8+ T cells sorted from blood. The receptors were gathered from a man between 25 and 39 years old in good health. Both conserved end residues are part of each CDR3.

TRBJ2-1,TRBV11-2,CASSKEGGGEQFF
TRBJ2-5,TRBV14,CASSPNHLGETQYF
TRBJ2-1,TRBV5-6,CASSMRLANEQFF
TRBJ2-7,TRBV10-3,CAIRGLEAEIRGEQYF
TRBJ2-3,TRBV2,CASSGARRGTDTQYF
TRBJ2-7,TRBV2,CASSDTSADYEQYF
TRBJ2-7,TRBV29-1,CSAIPSGQPYEQYF
TRBJ2-7,TRBV11-2,CASRSPGQGPYEQYF
TRBJ2-7,TRBV28,CASSPRRTPYEQYF
TRBJ1-1,TRBV7-6,CASSLQGWTEAFF
TRBJ2-7,TRBV5-1,CASSGDLGSYEQYF
TRBJ2-1,TRBV7-6,CASSSRTSSTYNEQFF
TRBJ2-1,TRBV19,CASSLGVSGRRDEQFF
TRBJ2-7,TRBV19,CASRGDSYEQYF
TRBJ2-7,TRBV28,CASSLSSYEQYF
TRBJ2-1,TRBV6-5,CASTLMPRGGNEQFF
TRBJ2-6,TRBV6-5,CASSPFSGANVLTF
TRBJ2-7,TRBV7-9,CASSLGRDEQYF
TRBJ1-2,TRBV7-9,CASSLTTGSINYGYTF
TRBJ2-5,TRBV28,CASTLGEGGQIQETQYF
TRBJ2-1,TRBV7-2,CASSVSVAAYNEQFF
TRBJ2-6,TRBV7-9,CASRDQGVSGANVLTF
TRBJ2-1,TRBV15,CATSRISPSLRGRLVNEQFF
TRBJ2-5,TRBV10-3,CAISEGSGTQYF
TRBJ2-3,TRBV5-1,CASSLGDTGTDTQYF
TRBJ1-1,TRBV11-2,CASSLARVGSMNTEAFF
TRBJ2-1,TRBV6-6,CASSQLVNEQFF
TRBJ1-1,TRBV11-2,CASSVTVTVNTEAFF